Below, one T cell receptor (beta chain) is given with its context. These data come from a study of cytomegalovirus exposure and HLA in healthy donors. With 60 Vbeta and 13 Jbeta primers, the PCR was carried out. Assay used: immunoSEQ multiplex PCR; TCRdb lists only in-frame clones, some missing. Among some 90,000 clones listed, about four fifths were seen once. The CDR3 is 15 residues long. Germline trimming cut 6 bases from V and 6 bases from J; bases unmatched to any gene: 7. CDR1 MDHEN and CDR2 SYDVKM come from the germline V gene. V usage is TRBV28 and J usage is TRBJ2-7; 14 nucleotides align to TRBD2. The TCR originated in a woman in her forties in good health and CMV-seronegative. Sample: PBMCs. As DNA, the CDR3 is TGTGCCAGCAGGGGACTAGCGGGAGTTCAAGCCGAGCAGTACTTC. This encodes CASRGLAGVQAEQYF.